The next 26 T cell receptor beta chains were all read from a single sample in a study of graft-versus-host responses after intestinal transplantation. Only in-frame clones appear in the TCRdb table, and some are missing; sequencing was by immunoSEQ multiplex PCR. The table includes some 39,000 clones, just over 90% detected once. The material sequenced was PBMCs, taken roughly 780 days after intestinal transplantation. These TCRs come from a human patient who received an intestinal transplant, so some T cells may come from the graft donor.

The chain is built from TRBV13 and TRBJ2-5; TRBD1 matches 7 bases. With V trimmed by 6 bases and J by 9 bases, 22 bases remained unmatched. This CDR3 comprises 17 residues. Germline V gene sequence: CDR1 PRHDT, CDR2 FYEKMQ (reference sequence). CDR3 in DNA: TGTGCCAGCAGAAGAACCGGGCAGGGGGTTATAAATCCCCCCCAGTACTTC. It is translated as CASRRTGQGVINPPQYF. Combining the CDR3 with reference TRBV13 and TRBJ2-5 gives the whole variable domain AAGVIQSPRHLIKEKRETATLKCYPIPRHDTVYWYQQGPGQDPQFLISFYEKMQSDKGSIPDRFSAQQFSDYHSELNMSSLELGDSALYFCASRRTGQGVINPPQYFGPGTRLLVL.

This clone was seen only a few times. The V gene is TRBV28, the J gene TRBJ1-4; D unclear. Germline V gene data show CDR1 as MDHEN and CDR2 as SYDVKM. V lost 4 bases and J 4 bases, leaving 13 bases between the germline ends. The CDR3 spans 15 residues. CDR3 in amino acids: CASSSPQLDNEKLFF. The CDR3, as DNA: TGTGCCAGCAGTTCCCCACAGCTAGATAATGAAAAACTGTTTTTT.

The V gene is TRBV6-5, the J gene TRBJ2-1; D ambiguous. This CDR3 comprises 16 residues. The V end lost 3 bases, the J end lost 8 bases, and 20 bases lay between the germline ends. Per the germline V gene, CDR1 is MNHEY and CDR2 is SVGAGI. This chain's CDR3 is CASSYFPQLPVDEQFF. The CDR3 coding sequence is TGTGCCAGCAGTTATTTCCCGCAACTGCCAGTGGATGAGCAGTTCTTC.

The V and J genes are TRBV10-3 and TRBJ2-3; 10 bases fit TRBD2. Germline assignment: CDR1 ENHRY and CDR2 SYGVKD. V dropped 10 bases and J dropped 4; count of bases not matched to a gene: 5. The CDR3 spans 13 residues. The CDR3 loop is CATYSGGSDTQYF. CDR3 in DNA: TGTGCCACATATAGCGGGGGGTCAGATACGCAGTATTTT.

The chain uses TRBV5-4 and TRBJ2-5; 11 bases are shared with TRBD2. The trim removed 4 bases at V and 1 base at J, leaving 9 bases unmatched. The germline CDR1 and CDR2 sequences are SGHNT and YYREEE (reference sequence). CDR3 length equals 17 residues. CDR3 sequence (DNA): TGTGCCAGCAGCCCCCCCTTTACTAGCGGGAGCCAAGAGACCCAGTACTTC. It translates to CASSPPFTSGSQETQYF.

The V and J genes are TRBV27 and TRBJ2-3, with 8 bases lining up with TRBD2. The CDR3 totals 15 residues. The germline V gene encodes CDR1 MNHEY and CDR2 SMNVEV (reference sequence). Trimming took 3 bases from V and 2 from J; bases not matched to a gene: 4. CDR3 sequence reads: CASSFGGGSTDTQYF. In DNA, the CDR3 is TGTGCCAGCAGTTTCGGCGGGGGGTCCACAGATACGCAGTATTTT.

With regard to this clone: Germline and junction disagree at one end, which may indicate a read error. Other DNA sequences in this sample translate to the same CDR3. This CDR3 reads CASSEMVGGYGYTF. The CDR3 DNA reads as TGTGCCAGCAGTGAAATGGTGGGAGGGTATGGCTATACCTTC. This chain uses TRBV6-1 with TRBJ1-2, with no clear D. Germline values: CDR1 MNHNS, CDR2 SASEGT. The CDR3 loop spans 14 amino acids.

The chain employs TRBV7-3 and TRBJ2-3; 8 bases map to TRBD2. The CDR3 consists of 15 residues. Losses at the gene ends were 5 bases for V and 8 bases for J; bases not matched to a gene: 12. Germline V gene data show CDR1 as SGHTA and CDR2 as FQGTGA. The CDR3 protein is CASSPGLGLPITQYF. The CDR3 nucleotides read TGTGCCAGCAGCCCGGGACTAGGCCTCCCGATTACGCAGTATTTT.

CDR3 loop: CASSTPLSGGGSMYEQYF. For the CDR3, the DNA is TGTGCCAGCAGCACCCCCCTTTCTGGAGGGGGCTCGATGTACGAGCAGTACTTC. The chain uses TRBV11-2 and TRBJ2-7; weak D call: TRBD1 (7 bases). This CDR3 comprises 18 residues. V lost 5 bases and J lost 4, with 27 bases in between. Germline V lookup: CDR1 SGHAT, CDR2 FQNNGV.

The chain has TRBV10-2 and TRBJ2-3; D gene ambiguous. With 3 bases removed from V and 6 bases from J, the gap between germline ends came to 4 bases. Germline values: CDR1 WSHSY, CDR2 SAAADI. There are 11 residues in the CDR3. Here the CDR3 reads CASSESDTQYF. CDR3 sequence (DNA): TGCGCCAGCAGTGAATCGGATACGCAGTATTTT.

The rearrangement links TRBV30 to TRBJ2-1; TRBD2 agrees at 8 bases. This CDR3 has 14 amino acids. Germline CDR1 GTSNPN, CDR2 SVGIG (reference sequence). Trimming removed 4 bases from V and 4 bases from J; junction bases left unmatched: 6. The CDR3 sequence is CAWTIGGRYNEQFF. In DNA form, the CDR3 reads TGTGCCTGGACTATAGGCGGGAGGTACAATGAGCAGTTCTTC.

V and J are TRBV19 and TRBJ1-1; D remains ambiguous. The germline CDR1 and CDR2 sequences are LNHDA and SQIVND (reference sequence). The CDR3 sequence is 13 residues long. The V end was cut by 6 bases, the J end by 0 bases, with 8 bases between. The chain's CDR3 is CASRLVMNTEAFF. The CDR3 bases are TGTGCCAGTAGACTGGTAATGAACACTGAAGCTTTCTTT.

This rearrangement joins TRBV27 to TRBJ1-5; tentative D call: TRBD1 (5 bases). CDR1 and CDR2 from the germline V gene are MNHEY and SMNVEV (reference sequence). This CDR3 is 15 amino acids long. Deletions cut 5 bases from V and 3 bases from J, with 14 bases between. This chain's CDR3 is CASSLRDDTNQPQHF. The CDR3 DNA is TGTGCCAGCAGTCTTAGGGACGACACCAATCAGCCCCAGCATTTT.

J is TRBJ2-2 and V is TRBV6-1; D might be TRBD1 (6 bases). With 5 bases removed from V and 7 bases from J, the gap between germline ends came to 17 bases. The V gene's germline CDR1 is MNHNS and CDR2 SASEGT. The CDR3 totals 15 residues. The CDR3 protein is CASSPVTGSGGELFF. In DNA form, the CDR3 reads TGTGCCAGCAGTCCCGTAACAGGGTCGGGCGGGGAGCTGTTTTTT.

There are a few counts of this clone. The chain joins TRBV19 to TRBJ2-1; D perhaps matches TRBD2 (5 bases). CDR1 is LNHDA and CDR2 is SQIVND in the germline V gene (reference sequence). V shed 9 bases and J shed 3 bases, with 18 bases lying between them. This CDR3 is built from 15 residues. CDR3 loop: CASQGVGGRYNEQFF. As DNA, the CDR3 is TGTGCCAGCCAAGGAGTCGGCGGGCGCTACAATGAGCAGTTCTTC.

The chain is built from TRBV4-1 and TRBJ2-5, with D unclear. Germline V gene lookup returns CDR1 MGHRA and CDR2 YSYEKL. This CDR3 is 14 amino acids long. Trimming removed 1 base from V and 1 base from J, with 7 bases in between. The CDR3 here is CASSQVYFQETQYF. The CDR3, as DNA: TGCGCCAGCAGCCAAGTATACTTCCAAGAGACCCAGTACTTC.

The chain has TRBV10-2 and TRBJ2-2; 11 bases match TRBD2. CDR3 size: 14 residues. Looked up from germline, CDR1 is WSHSY and CDR2 is SAAADI. The ends lost 11 bases at V and 5 bases at J; junction bases unmatched: 7. The CDR3 DNA reads TGCGCCTCAACCCTAGCGGGAGGTACCGGGGAGCTGTTTTTT. Translation gives CASTLAGGTGELFF.

The rearrangement uses TRBV7-9 and TRBJ2-5; 7 bases fit TRBD1. The junction had 7 bases not matched to a gene; V was cut back by 4 bases and J by 2 bases. The germline gives CDR1 SEHNR, CDR2 FQNEAQ (reference sequence). The CDR3 sequence is 15 residues long. The CDR3 loop is CASSYGTELQETQYF. The CDR3 DNA reads TGTGCCAGCAGCTATGGGACAGAATTGCAAGAGACCCAGTACTTC. Complete variable domain (other parts from reference TRBV7-9 and TRBJ2-5): DTGVSQNPRHKITKRGQNVTFRCDPISEHNRLYWYRQTLGQGPEFLTYFQNEAQLEKSRLLSDRFSAERPKGSFSTLEIQRTEQGDSAMYLCASSYGTELQETQYFGPGTRLLVL.

The chain joins TRBV2 to TRBJ2-4; TRBD1 aligns across 10 bases. J was trimmed by 1 base and V by 6 bases; bases with no gene match: 3. CDR3 length equals 15 residues. Germline CDR1 and CDR2: SNHLY and FYNNEI. CDR3 sequence: CASRDRGWAKNIQYF. The CDR3 region has the DNA TGTGCCAGCAGGGACAGGGGGTGGGCCAAAAACATTCAGTACTTC.

The chain carries TRBV5-6 and TRBJ2-7; D call uncertain. Germline V gene lookup returns CDR1 SGHDT and CDR2 YYEEEE. The CDR3 consists of 12 residues. Trimming shortened V by 4 bases and J by 3 bases, and 8 bases separated the two germline ends. The CDR3 reads CASSTQVYEQYF. CDR3 DNA sequence: TGTGCCAGCAGCACCCAAGTCTACGAGCAGTACTTC.

The chain couples TRBV18 to TRBJ2-7, with D uncertain. Germline V lookup: CDR1 KGHSH, CDR2 LQKENI. CDR3 size: 13 residues. The V end lost 2 bases, the J end lost 5 bases, and 10 bases lay between the germline ends. In DNA form, the CDR3 reads TGTGCCAGCTCACCATTGGCCCGGGACGAGCAGTACTTC. Protein product: CASSPLARDEQYF. Together with reference TRBV18 and TRBJ2-7, the CDR3 gives the full variable domain: NAGVMQNPRHLVRRRGQEARLRCSPMKGHSHVYWYRQLPEEGLKFMVYLQKENIIDESGMPKERFSAEFPKEGPSILRIQQVVRGDSAAYFCASSPLARDEQYFGPGTRLTVT.

The gene calls are TRBV6-5 and TRBJ1-1; a weak D match, TRBD1 (5 bases). Per the germline V gene, CDR1 is MNHEY and CDR2 is SVGAGI. This CDR3 has 15 amino acids. V was trimmed by 9 bases and J by 5 bases, leaving 22 bases between them. As DNA, the CDR3 is TGTGCCAGTCGGGCCCCGTTAGGGGCAGAGACTGAAGCTTTCTTT. Protein product: CASRAPLGAETEAFF.

This chain connects TRBV6-5 to TRBJ1-1; D is ambiguous. V was trimmed by 2 bases and J by 6 bases, leaving 10 bases between them. Germline lookup yields CDR1 MNHEY and CDR2 SVGAGI. This CDR3 spans 13 amino acids. The CDR3 sequence is CASSYAGSAEAFF. The CDR3 DNA sequence: TGTGCCAGCAGTTACGCTGGTAGCGCTGAAGCTTTCTTT.

This rearrangement joins TRBV4-1 to TRBJ2-7, with unresolved D. The CDR3 extends over 15 amino acids. V was cut by 9 bases and J by 0 bases, with 18 bases left in between. From germline, CDR1 is MGHRA and CDR2 YSYEKL. CDR3 DNA: TGCGCCAGTGCCCTAAACCCGAGTTTCTCCTACGAGCAGTACTTC. Translation gives CASALNPSFSYEQYF.

The chain joins TRBV9 to TRBJ2-5; TRBD1 aligns across 7 bases. Looked up from germline, CDR1 is SGDLS and CDR2 is YYNGEE. This CDR3 has 15 amino acids. V shed 4 bases and J 5 bases; nucleotides not matched to a gene: 11. DNA of the CDR3: TGTGCCAGCAGCCCTACCGGTGGGGGACAGGAGACCCAGTACTTC. It translates to CASSPTGGGQETQYF.

The rearrangement joins TRBV6-1 to TRBJ2-7; D gene ambiguous. Germline CDR1 reads MNHNS; CDR2 reads SASEGT. The CDR3 totals 10 residues. V shed 6 bases and J shed 4 bases, with 4 bases lying between them. CDR3 amino acids: CASSVYEQYF. CDR3 sequence (DNA): TGTGCCAGCAGCGTGTACGAGCAGTACTTC.